The clone carrying this TCR beta chain was seen once. Its antigen remains unidentified. The source of the sample is a study of cytomegalovirus exposure and HLA in healthy donors. General observations from the study: The listing of 160 or so TCR beta chains classed them as cytomegalovirus-associated.

Here immunoSEQ multiplex PCR was the method, and the copy in TCRdb shows in-frame clones only, minus some. Altogether about 82,000 clones are present, 85% to 95% being singletons, with the ten largest covering 0.65% to 0.8%. Trimming cost V 6 bases and J 4 bases, with 10 bases left between them. The CDR3 has 12 residues. The germline gives CDR1 MGHRA, CDR2 YSYEKL. Donors were drawn from the roughly 120-subject validation cohort, separate from the roughly 700-subject first cohort. The receptor comes from a man aged 18 to 30 in good health and CMV-seronegative. Sequenced material: PBMCs. The chain recombines TRBV4-1 with TRBJ2-7; no reliable D call. CDR3: CASSLNGYEQYF. For the CDR3, the DNA is TGCGCCAGCAGTCTTAACGGTTACGAGCAGTACTTC.